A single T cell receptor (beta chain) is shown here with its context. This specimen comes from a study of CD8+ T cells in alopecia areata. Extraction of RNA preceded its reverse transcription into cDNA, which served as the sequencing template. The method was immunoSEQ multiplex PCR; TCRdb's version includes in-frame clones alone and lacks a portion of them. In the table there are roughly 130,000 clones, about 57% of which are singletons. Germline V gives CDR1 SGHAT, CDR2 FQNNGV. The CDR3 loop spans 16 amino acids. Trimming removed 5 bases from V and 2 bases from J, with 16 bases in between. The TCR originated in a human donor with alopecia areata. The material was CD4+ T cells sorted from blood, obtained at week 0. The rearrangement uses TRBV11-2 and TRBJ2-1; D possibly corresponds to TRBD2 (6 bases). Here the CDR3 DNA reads TGTGCCAGCAGCGGGCTAGGAGCGGGTACCTACAATGAGCAGTTCTTC. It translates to CASSGLGAGTYNEQFF.